The present T cell receptor beta chain was sequenced within a study of regulatory T cells in long-lasting Graves disease. This sample's time point: newly diagnosed GD, antithyroid drugs for less than 3 months. From PBMCs, RNA was extracted and then used to make the TCR library. About this clonotype: Its antigen is undetermined.

The germline V gene encodes CDR1 MNHEY and CDR2 SMNVEV (reference sequence). The V gene lost 6 bases and the J gene lost 2 bases, with 11 bases spanning the gap. The CDR3 runs to 15 residues. Both iRepertoire HTBI primers and Arm-PCR of CDR3 regions were used to build the TCR beta libraries. A single record per CDR3 protein comes from TCRdb applying MiXCR to the multiplex PCR reads. The table lists around 470,000 distinct CDR3 sequences, 12% to 15% of them singletons, with under 20% in the top ten. Whole-study findings and limits: Those with persistent disease had in common more public clonotypes (about 3,000) than new patients (approximately 920).

The same specimen was also included in a second study, on T cells in Graves' hyperthyroidism and ophthalmopathy. That paper adds: Lactation, pregnancy, other autoimmune disease or uncontrolled infection led to exclusion of patients.

This sequence joins TRBV27 and TRBJ2-6; a possible D gene is TRBD1 (6 bases). The receptor was derived from a woman between 50 and 59 years old with Graves disease. The sequencing here drew on peripheral blood mononuclear cells (PBMCs), taken at new diagnosis, from a patient treated with antithyroid drugs. DNA for the CDR3: TGTGCCAGCAGACAGGGATCCACTGGGGCCAACGTCCTGACTTTC. It encodes CASRQGSTGANVLTF.